This T cell receptor beta chain originates from a study of cytomegalovirus exposure and HLA in healthy donors. Turning to the study itself: Earlier, 117 million unique TCR beta sequences were recovered from approximately 200 million T cells by an analysis.

This clone was observed a few times. The target antigen is unknown. CDR1 SGHTA and CDR2 FQGTGA come from the germline V gene. The trim removed 0 bases at V and 10 bases at J, leaving 8 bases unmatched. The CDR3 covers 16 residues. Study conclusions and caveats: The availability of immune exposure information extended only to CMV serostatus. Apparent HLA restriction characterized most CMV-associated TCR beta chains in a later analysis.

A multiplex PCR was run with 60 Vbeta primers and 13 Jbeta primers. Method: immunoSEQ multiplex PCR; TCRdb's copy keeps in-frame clones and lacks some. The sample holds roughly 150,000 clones, around 79% seen once. The clonotype comes from a man aged 40-50 years in good health and CMV-seropositive. Sequences were obtained from PBMCs. This rearrangement joins TRBV7-3 to TRBJ1-6, with TRBD1 matching over 8 bases. The CDR3 sequence is CASSLTAGQAGSPLHF. The CDR3 region has the DNA TGTGCCAGCAGCTTAACTGCGGGACAGGCGGGCTCACCCCTCCACTTT.